Detailed here is one T cell receptor (beta chain). Its antigen is currently unknown. The data are from a study of T cell responses to AZD1222 COVID-19 vaccine. Study details: Doses given second, at about 4 or about 12 weeks, were pooled.

CDR3 length: 16 residues. Trimming removed 4 bases from V and 3 bases from J; junction bases left unmatched: 9. Germline CDR1 SGHVS, CDR2 FQNEAQ. Study findings and constraints: The span of vaccine-associated CD4 TCRs extended across spike, with dominance at 160-218 and 743-854. Females made up more of the donors, who were largely white British, and clonal diversity may have come out too low. A reported finding is that nearly half of spike-specific TCRs target unmutated variant regions.

Clones were sequenced by immunoSEQ multiplex PCR, and TCRdb holds only the in-frame ones, with some missing. The sample carries fewer than 110,000 clones, 75% to 95% recorded once. The input for sequencing was peripheral blood, taken on day 0 of AZD1222 vaccination. This clonotype was obtained from an adult in good health. The chain joins TRBV7-8 to TRBJ1-3, with 7 bases fitting TRBD1. CDR3 DNA: TGTGCCAGCAGCTCTCAGACAGGGAATGGTGGAAACACCATATATTTT. It translates to CASSSQTGNGGNTIYF.